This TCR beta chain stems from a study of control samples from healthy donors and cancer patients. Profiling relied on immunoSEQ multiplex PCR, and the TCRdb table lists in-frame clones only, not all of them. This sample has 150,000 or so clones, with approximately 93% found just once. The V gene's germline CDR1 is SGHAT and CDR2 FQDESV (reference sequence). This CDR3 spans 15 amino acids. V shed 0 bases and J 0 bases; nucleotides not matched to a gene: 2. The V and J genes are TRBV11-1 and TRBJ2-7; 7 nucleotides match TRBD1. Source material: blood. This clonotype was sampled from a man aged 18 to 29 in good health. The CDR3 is CASSLAGQSSYEQYF. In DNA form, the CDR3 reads TGTGCCAGCAGCTTAGCGGGACAGTCCTCCTACGAGCAGTACTTC. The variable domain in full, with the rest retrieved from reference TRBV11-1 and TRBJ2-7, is EAEVAQSPRYKITEKSQAVAFWCDPISGHATLYWYRQILGQGPELLVQFQDESVVDDSQLPKDRFSAERLKGVDSTLKIQPAELGDSAMYLCASSLAGQSSYEQYFGPGTRLTVT.